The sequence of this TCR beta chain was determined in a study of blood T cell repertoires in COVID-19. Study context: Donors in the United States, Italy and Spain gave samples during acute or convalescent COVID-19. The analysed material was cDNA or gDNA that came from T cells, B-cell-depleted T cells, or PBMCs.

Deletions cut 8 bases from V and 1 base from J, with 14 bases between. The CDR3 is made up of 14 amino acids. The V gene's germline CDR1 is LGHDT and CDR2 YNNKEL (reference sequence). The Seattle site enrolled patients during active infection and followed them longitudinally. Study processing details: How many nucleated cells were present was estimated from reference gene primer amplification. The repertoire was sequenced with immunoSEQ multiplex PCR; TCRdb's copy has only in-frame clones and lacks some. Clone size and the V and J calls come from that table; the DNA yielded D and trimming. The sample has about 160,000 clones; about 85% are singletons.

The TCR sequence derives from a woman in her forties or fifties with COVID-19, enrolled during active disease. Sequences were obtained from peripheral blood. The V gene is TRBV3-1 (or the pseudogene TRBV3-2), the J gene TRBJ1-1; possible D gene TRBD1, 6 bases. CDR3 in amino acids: CASGADSQNTEAFF. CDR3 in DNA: TGTGCCAGCGGTGCGGACAGTCAGAACACTGAAGCTTTCTTT.